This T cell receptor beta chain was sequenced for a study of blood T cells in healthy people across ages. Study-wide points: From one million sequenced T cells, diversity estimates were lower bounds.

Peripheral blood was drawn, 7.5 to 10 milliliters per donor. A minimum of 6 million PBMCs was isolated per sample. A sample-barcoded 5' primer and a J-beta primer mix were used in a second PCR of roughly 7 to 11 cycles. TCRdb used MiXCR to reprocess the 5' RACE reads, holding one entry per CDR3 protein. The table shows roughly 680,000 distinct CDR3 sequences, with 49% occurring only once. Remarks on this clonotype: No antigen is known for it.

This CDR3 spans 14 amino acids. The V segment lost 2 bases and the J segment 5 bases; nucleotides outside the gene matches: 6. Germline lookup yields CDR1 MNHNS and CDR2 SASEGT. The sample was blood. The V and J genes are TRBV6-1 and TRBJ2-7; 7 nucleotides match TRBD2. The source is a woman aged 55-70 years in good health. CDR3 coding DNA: TGTGCCAGCAGTGAACGCGGGAGCCCTAACGAGCAGTACTTC. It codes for CASSERGSPNEQYF.